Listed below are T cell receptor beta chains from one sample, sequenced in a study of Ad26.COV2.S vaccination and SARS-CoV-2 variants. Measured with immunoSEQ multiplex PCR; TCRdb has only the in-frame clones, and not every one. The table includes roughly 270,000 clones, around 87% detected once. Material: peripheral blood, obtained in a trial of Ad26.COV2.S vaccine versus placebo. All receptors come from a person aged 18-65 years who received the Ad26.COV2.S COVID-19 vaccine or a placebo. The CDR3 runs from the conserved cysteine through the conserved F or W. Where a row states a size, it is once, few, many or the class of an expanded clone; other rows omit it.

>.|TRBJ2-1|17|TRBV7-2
CASSLAGGASSYNEQFF
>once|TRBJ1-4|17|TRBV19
CASSLNSQGTKREKLFF
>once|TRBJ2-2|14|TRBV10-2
CASSTSLNTGELFF
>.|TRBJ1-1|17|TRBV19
CASKGGGGISLNTEAFF
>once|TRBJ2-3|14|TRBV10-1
CASSERATTDTQYF
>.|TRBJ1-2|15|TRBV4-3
CASSQGQFVNYGYTF
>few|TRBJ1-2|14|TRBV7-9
CASSLMWVDYGYTF
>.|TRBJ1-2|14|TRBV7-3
CASSLASTGTGYTF
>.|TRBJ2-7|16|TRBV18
CASSPGTSGTSYEQYF
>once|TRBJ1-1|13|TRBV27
CASSWTGGPEAFF
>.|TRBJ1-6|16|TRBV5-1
CASSSTTGLYNSPLHF
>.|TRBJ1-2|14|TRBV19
CASSIGDRVQGYTF
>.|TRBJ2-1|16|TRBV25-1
CASSVSPSSSYNEQFF
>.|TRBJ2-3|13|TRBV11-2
CASSYSPRDTQYF
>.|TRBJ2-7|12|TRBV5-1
CASSLMGYEQYF
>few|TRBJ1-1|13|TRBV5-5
CASSLAGLTEAFF
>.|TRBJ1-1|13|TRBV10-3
CAIRGAANTEAFF
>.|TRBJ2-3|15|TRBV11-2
CASSSGQGRTDTQYF
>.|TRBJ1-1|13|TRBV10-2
CASSDPTNTEAFF
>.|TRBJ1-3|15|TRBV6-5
CASSPGTHSGNTIYF
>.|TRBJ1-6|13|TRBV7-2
CASSPRQDSPLHF
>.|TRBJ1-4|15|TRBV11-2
CASSRGTATNEKLFF
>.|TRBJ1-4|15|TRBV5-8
CASSLEQGANEKLFF
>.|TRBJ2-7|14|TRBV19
CASSSLAGEEEQYF
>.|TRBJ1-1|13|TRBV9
CASSSQGGTEAFF
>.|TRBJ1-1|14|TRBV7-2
CASSFRAGNTEAFF
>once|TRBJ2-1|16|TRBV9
CASSVGDFPRGNEQFF
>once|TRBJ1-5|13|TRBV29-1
CSVETGQNQPQHF
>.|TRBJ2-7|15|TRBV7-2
CASSMLAGSSYEQYF
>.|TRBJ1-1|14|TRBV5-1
CASSWQGAQTEAFF
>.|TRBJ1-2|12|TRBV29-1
CSVGGEGYGYTF
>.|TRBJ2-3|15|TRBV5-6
CASSSQGRETDTQYF
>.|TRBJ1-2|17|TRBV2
CASSDPKGQGGYYGYTF
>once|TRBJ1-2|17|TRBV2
CASRFTGFSTTNYGYTF
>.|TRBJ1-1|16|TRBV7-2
CASSSTQGGRNTEAFF
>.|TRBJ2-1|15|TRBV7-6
CASRPASGRNNEQFF
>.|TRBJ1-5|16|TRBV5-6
CASSFFGTETSQPQHF
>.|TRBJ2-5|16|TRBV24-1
CATSDSSGRSQETQYF
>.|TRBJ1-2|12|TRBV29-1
CSVESANYGYTF
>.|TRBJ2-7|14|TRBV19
CASSTRVDTYEQYF
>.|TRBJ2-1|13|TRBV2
CASSGDNNNEQFF
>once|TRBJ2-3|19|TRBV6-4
CASSDSWTSGRGSISTQYF
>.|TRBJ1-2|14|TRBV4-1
CASSQDRGPRGYTF
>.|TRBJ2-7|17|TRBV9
CASSVAPAPDGLYEQYF
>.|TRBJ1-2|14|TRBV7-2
CASSPGVLDYGYTF
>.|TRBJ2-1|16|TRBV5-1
CASTLTAGTIYNEQFF
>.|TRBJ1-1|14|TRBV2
CASSGGVRGTEAFF
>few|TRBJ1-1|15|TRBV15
CATSRDYPGPLRAFF
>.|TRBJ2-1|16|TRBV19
CASSIVGTGAYNEQFF
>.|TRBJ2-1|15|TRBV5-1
CASSGRGSSYNEQFF
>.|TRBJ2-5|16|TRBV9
CASSVGLAGGEETQYF
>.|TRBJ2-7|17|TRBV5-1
CASSFGLAGGPSYEQYF
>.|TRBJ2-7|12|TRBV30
CAWSKGRYEQYF